A selection of T cell receptor beta chains follows, all from one sample in a study of CD8+ T cells in alopecia areata. Assay: immunoSEQ multiplex PCR; the TCRdb copy retains only in-frame clones and omits some. This table has over 150,000 clones, roughly 50% appearing once. The source material was CD8+ T cells sorted from blood. Receptors were obtained from a human donor in good health. The CDR3 runs from the conserved cysteine through the conserved F or W. The D gene is left open where the match is weak. Where a row states a size, it is once, few, many or the class of an expanded clone; other rows omit it.

D gene | J gene | clone size | CDR3 length | V gene | CDR3 protein | CDR3 DNA
NA | TRBJ2-7 | few | 13 | TRBV5-4 | CASSVGGPYEQYF | TGTGCCAGCAGCGTTGGAGGGCCCTACGAGCAGTACTTC
TRBD2 | TRBJ2-1 | NA | 15 | TRBV4-1 | CASSPGLVVIDEQFF | TGCGCCAGCAGCCCGGGACTAGTAGTCATCGATGAGCAGTTCTTC
TRBD1 | TRBJ1-2 | NA | 16 | TRBV7-9 | CASSFQGQGADYGYTF | TGTGCCAGCAGCTTCCAAGGACAGGGGGCGGACTATGGCTACACCTTC
NA | TRBJ1-2 | many | 13 | TRBV6-1 | CASSEVNRNGYTF | TGTGCCAGCAGTGAAGTGAATCGGAATGGCTACACCTTC
TRBD1 | TRBJ2-5 | once | 14 | TRBV13 | CASSGRQGQETQYF | TGTGCCAGCAGCGGCCGACAGGGACAAGAGACCCAGTACTTC
NA | TRBJ2-4 | NA | 12 | TRBV5-1 | CASSLEGRQQSF | TGCGCCAGCAGCTTGGAGGGCAGACAACAGAGCTTC
NA | TRBJ2-7 | NA | 17 | TRBV2 | CASSERRGGGGSYEQYF | TGTGCCAGCAGTGAACGACGTGGCGGGGGCGGCTCCTACGAGCAGTACTTC
TRBD2 | TRBJ2-5 | NA | 15 | TRBV2 | CASSRLAGGQETQYF | TGTGCCAGCAGTCGCCTAGCGGGGGGGCAGGAGACCCAGTACTTC
NA | TRBJ2-1 | NA | 12 | TRBV29-1 | CSVERADNEQFF | TGCAGCGTTGAAAGGGCAGACAATGAGCAGTTCTTC
NA | TRBJ1-2 | NA | 16 | TRBV30 | CAWSGLSESFNYGYTF | TGTGCCTGGAGTGGCCTCTCGGAGTCCTTTAACTATGGCTACACCTTC
NA | TRBJ1-5 | few | 14 | TRBV5-6 | CASSLSLEDQPQHF | TGTGCCAGCAGCCTTAGCTTGGAAGATCAGCCCCAGCATTTT
NA | TRBJ1-1 | NA | 15 | TRBV7-8 | CASSLNLKMNTEAFF | TGTGCCAGCAGCTTAAACCTCAAGATGAACACTGAAGCTTTCTTT
NA | TRBJ2-7 | NA | 15 | TRBV27 | CASRGIATHTYEQYF | TGTGCCAGCCGGGGCATAGCGACTCATACCTACGAGCAGTACTTC